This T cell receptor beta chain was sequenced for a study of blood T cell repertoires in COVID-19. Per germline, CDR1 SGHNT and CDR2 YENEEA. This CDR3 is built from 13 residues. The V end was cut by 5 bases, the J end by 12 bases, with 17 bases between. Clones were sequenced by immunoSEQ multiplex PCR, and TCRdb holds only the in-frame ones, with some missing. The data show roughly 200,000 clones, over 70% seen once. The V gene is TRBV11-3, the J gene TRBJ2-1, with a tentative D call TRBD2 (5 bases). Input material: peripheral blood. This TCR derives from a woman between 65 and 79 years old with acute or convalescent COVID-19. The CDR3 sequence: CASSLRESSRQFF. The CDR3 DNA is TGTGCCAGCAGCCTAAGGGAGTCTAGCCGGCAGTTCTTC.